These 4 T cell receptor beta chains were all obtained from the same sample, sequenced in a study of T cells of healthy individuals. Using its own MiXCR run on the 5' RACE reads, TCRdb lists one record per CDR3 protein. In the table there are tens of thousands of distinct CDR3 sequences, roughly 15% of which are singletons. These receptors were collected from a human donor in good health.

This clonotype has only a few counts. The chain has TRBV29-1 and TRBJ1-5, with a tentative D call TRBD1 (6 bases). The CDR3 extends over 14 amino acids. CDR1 is SQVTM, CDR2 ANQGSEA, per germline. Trimming took 7 bases from V and 4 from J, leaving 17 bases between them. The CDR3 DNA follows: TGCAGCGCTGTCATGGACAGCACGAATCAGCCCCAGCATTTT. Protein sequence: CSAVMDSTNQPQHF.

Points on this clonotype: One end of the junction does not line up with germline, which may come from a read error. The chain couples TRBV4-2 to TRBJ2-7, with 9 bases identical to TRBD1. This CDR3 is 14 amino acids long. Germline V CDR1 and CDR2: LGHNA, YNFKEQ. CDR3 DNA sequence: TGCGCCAGCAGCCCAGGGACAGGGTTGGACGAGCAGTACTTC. Translating it yields CASSPGTGLDEQYF.

A word on this clonotype: It may be a read error: a sequence one base away is much more abundant. V is TRBV6-5 and J is TRBJ2-2, with D maybe TRBD1 (6 bases). This CDR3 contains 16 residues. The germline gives CDR1 MNHEY, CDR2 SVGAGI. CDR3 loop: CASSQTGDSNAGELFF. The CDR3 nucleotides read TGTGCCAGCAGTCAGACAGGAGATTCGAACGCCGGGGAGCTGTTTTTT.

V usage is TRBV4-3 and J usage is TRBJ2-1; no reliable D call. Trimming stripped 4 bases from V and 4 bases from J, with 8 bases between. CDR1 is LGHNA, CDR2 YSLEER, per germline. The CDR3 sequence is 13 residues long. CDR3 loop: CASSRDSYNEQFF. CDR3 DNA sequence: TGCGCCAGCAGCCGCGACTCTTACAATGAGCAGTTCTTC.